This entry lists 7 T cell receptor beta chains sequenced from one sample in a study of Graves' ophthalmopathy and Graves' hyperthyroidism (dated by TCRdb to the late 2010s). The run used an Illumina HiSeq 2000. TCR beta CDR3 regions were amplified from RNA transcripts for repertoire sequencing. A first-round RT-PCR used HTBI primers with the Qiagen OneStep RT-PCR kit, followed by a second-round multiplex PCR, size selection and purification. TCRdb itself trimmed the public reads at Q25 with fastp, ran MiXCR and retained productive beta chains. All rows with the same CDR3 protein become a single entry with the most common DNA and genes. The sample includes about 400,000 distinct CDR3 sequences, with more than 20% observed a single time. The ten most abundant clones make up 3% of the sample. The sample was peripheral blood. The receptor set was obtained from a woman aged 18-29 years with stable Graves' hyperthyroidism. Donor details come from another sample of the same person, matched by shared clones.

The sample holds many counts of this clonotype. V gene TRBV7-2 combines with J gene TRBJ2-5; 9 positions agree with TRBD2. Unmatched junction bases numbered 9, after V lost 1 base and J lost 12 bases. CDR1 is SGHTA and CDR2 is FQGNSA in the germline V gene. This CDR3 is 14 amino acids long. CDR3 loop: CASSLESAGGAKYF. Written as DNA, the CDR3 is TGTGCCAGCAGCTTAGAGAGTGCGGGAGGGGCCAAGTACTTC.

This clonotype was picked up many times. This chain connects TRBV11-3 to TRBJ2-2; a possible D gene is TRBD1 (5 bases). CDR3 length equals 14 residues. V lost 3 bases and J lost 6, with 11 bases in between. Germline-derived CDR1 and CDR2 are SGHNT and YENEEA. This CDR3 reads CASSLGAGSGELFF. The CDR3 DNA is TGTGCCAGCAGCTTGGGTGCAGGGTCCGGGGAGCTGTTTTTT.

This clonotype was seen repeatedly, ten times or more. The chain joins TRBV11-2 to TRBJ1-2; D ambiguous. The CDR3 spans 12 residues. V was clipped by 1 base and J by 8 bases, with 8 bases between them. Germline V CDR1 and CDR2: SGHAT, FQNNGV. The DNA of the CDR3 is TGTGCCAGCAGCTTAGGGCCGTCCGGCTACACCTTC. This codes for CASSLGPSGYTF. Looking up the rest from reference TRBV11-2 and TRBJ1-2 gives the full variable domain: EAGVAQSPRYKIIEKRQSVAFWCNPISGHATLYWYQQILGQGPKLLIQFQNNGVVDDSQLPKDRFSAERLKGVDSTLKIQPAKLEDSAVYLCASSLGPSGYTFGSGTRLTVV.

This clonotype came up many times. The V call is TRBV6-5, the J call TRBJ1-6; D uncertain. The germline gives CDR1 MNHEY, CDR2 SVGAGI. Trimming pared 4 bases from V and 6 bases from J, leaving 7 bases between. The CDR3 covers 13 residues. The CDR3 protein is CASSLSSNSPLHF. CDR3 sequence (DNA): TGTGCCAGCAGTTTGAGTTCTAATTCACCCCTCCACTTT.

This clonotype came up many times. V is TRBV29-1 and J is TRBJ1-3; D remains ambiguous. CDR3 size: 13 residues. Trimming took off 0 bases at V and 0 bases at J, with 3 bases between the two ends. The germline CDR1 and CDR2 sequences are SQVTM and ANQGSEA. The CDR3 sequence is CSVEEVSGNTIYF. CDR3 coding DNA: TGCAGCGTTGAAGAGGTCTCTGGAAACACCATATATTTT.

Many counts were recorded for this clonotype. The chain has TRBV9 and TRBJ2-7; 13 bases map to TRBD2. Germline CDR1 is SGDLS and CDR2 is YYNGEE. The CDR3 is 16 amino acids. V lost 3 bases, J lost 6 bases, and 9 bases stayed unmatched. The CDR3 nucleotides are TGTGCCAGCAGCGACGACCCACTAGCGGGAGGGCGCGAGCAGTACTTC. Its translation is CASSDDPLAGGREQYF.

There are many counts of this clonotype. This sequence joins TRBV28 and TRBJ2-7; no clear D gene. This CDR3 contains 12 residues. Germline V gene sequence: CDR1 MDHEN, CDR2 SYDVKM. Trimming removed 6 bases from V and 9 bases from J, with 15 bases in between. In DNA, the CDR3 is TGTGCCAGCAGCAGTGACTCCGTTGGGCAGTACTTC. It encodes CASSSDSVGQYF. Drawing the rest from reference TRBV28 and TRBJ2-7, the complete variable domain is DVKVTQSSRYLVKRTGEKVFLECVQDMDHENMFWYRQDPGLGLRLIYFSYDVKMKEKGDIPEGYSVSREKKERFSLILESASTNQTSMYLCASSSDSVGQYFGPGTRLTVT.